The 32 T cell receptor beta chains below were found in one sample sequenced in a study of PD-1 blockade in classical Hodgkin lymphoma. Patients all relapsed after autologous stem cell transplantation, and there was variation in brentuximab vedotin exposure. Sequencing used immunoSEQ multiplex PCR; TCRdb keeps in-frame clones, though not all of them. The table has just over 25,000 clones, approximately 67% seen once. The starting material was peripheral blood mononuclear cells (PBMCs), obtained before the second cycle of nivolumab. The receptor set was obtained from a human donor with classical Hodgkin lymphoma.

The V and J genes are TRBV10-2 and TRBJ2-7; 9 bases map to TRBD2. There are 15 residues in the CDR3. Germline CDR1 reads WSHSY; CDR2 reads SAAADI. With V trimmed by 7 bases and J by 2 bases, 9 bases remained unmatched. CDR3 coding DNA: TGCGCCAGCACCTTGACTAGCGGAGCCCCCTACGAGCAGTACTTC. This translates into CASTLTSGAPYEQYF.

The chain carries TRBV27 and TRBJ1-1, with TRBD1 identical over 10 bases. Unmatched junction bases numbered 4, after V lost 4 bases and J lost 5 bases. The length of the CDR3 is 14 residues. Germline V CDR1 and CDR2: MNHEY, SMNVEV (reference sequence). DNA for the CDR3: TGTGCCAGCAGTTCGCCGGGACAGGGGACTGAAGCTTTCTTT. This encodes CASSSPGQGTEAFF.

The rearrangement joins TRBV11-3 to TRBJ1-2; D is undetermined. Germline-derived CDR1 and CDR2 are SGHNT and YENEEA. CDR3 size: 17 residues. V lost 1 base and J 3 bases, leaving 18 bases between the germline ends. This chain's CDR3 is CASSLGSEGFAYYGYTF. CDR3 nucleotide sequence: TGTGCCAGCAGCTTAGGTTCTGAGGGATTCGCTTACTATGGCTACACCTTC.

This clone was found once. The chain links TRBV29-1 to TRBJ2-5; TRBD1 matches 9 bases. Gene TRBJ2-7 matches the end of the DNA better, so the J call may be wrong. Germline V gene sequence: CDR1 SQVTM, CDR2 ANQGSEA. CDR3 length: 15 amino acids. The DNA for the CDR3 is TGCAGCGTGCTCCGGGACAGGGAACCGACCTACGAGCAGTACTTC. It encodes CSVLRDREPTYEQYF.

Ten or more counts support this clone. The genes are TRBV25-1 and TRBJ1-6, with TRBD1 identical over 7 bases. The germline V gene has CDR1 MGHDK and CDR2 SYGVNS. The CDR3 loop spans 15 amino acids. Losses at the gene ends were 4 bases for V and 6 bases for J; bases not matched to a gene: 6. DNA for the CDR3: TGTGCCAGCAGTGCTTACGACAGGGTTAATTCACCCCTCCACTTT. Translated, it gives CASSAYDRVNSPLHF.

In DNA form, the CDR3 reads TGTGCCAGCAGTGACCGGCACCGAGCGACTCCGAGGCTGAACACCGGGGAGCTGTTTTTT. This sequence encodes CASSDRHRATPRLNTGELFF. The chain carries TRBV2 and TRBJ2-2; D is unresolved. Trimming removed 3 bases from V and 1 base from J, with 24 bases in between. The CDR3 is 20 residues long. Germline V gene data show CDR1 as SNHLY and CDR2 as FYNNEI.

This chain uses TRBV7-2 with TRBJ2-1; D gene unclear. CDR3 size: 13 residues. V lost 6 bases and J lost 9, with 15 bases in between. Germline CDR1 reads SGHTA; CDR2 reads FQGNSA. CDR3 loop: CASRSNTISEQFF. CDR3 DNA: TGTGCCAGCAGGTCCAATACTATTAGTGAGCAGTTCTTC.

The J gene is TRBJ2-2, the V gene TRBV25-1; 8 bases agree with TRBD2. Germline loops: CDR1 MGHDK, CDR2 SYGVNS. The CDR3 contains 15 residues. Unmatched junction bases numbered 2, after V lost 2 bases and J lost 3 bases. The CDR3 is CASSEGTRDTGELFF. In DNA form, the CDR3 reads TGTGCCAGCAGTGAAGGGACTAGGGACACCGGGGAGCTGTTTTTT.

This clone was observed a handful of times. Germline is not matched at one junction end, which may reflect a read error. The CDR3, as DNA: TGTGCCAGTAGTGTAGAACAGGGAACCGGGGAGCTGTTTTTT. It encodes CASSVEQGTGELFF. The chain joins TRBV19 to TRBJ2-2; a weak D match, TRBD1 (6 bases). The CDR3 runs to 14 residues. Germline values: CDR1 LNHDA, CDR2 SQIVND (reference sequence).

The rearrangement uses TRBV29-1 and TRBJ1-1, with 7 bases aligning to TRBD1. The CDR3 has 14 residues. V shed 6 bases, J shed 3 bases, and the junction held 10 bases outside the gene matches. CDR1 is SQVTM and CDR2 is ANQGSEA in the germline V gene. DNA for the CDR3: TGCAGCGTGTTAGAGGGGGCGGGGGACACTGAAGCTTTCTTT. It encodes CSVLEGAGDTEAFF.

The chain is built from TRBV6-5 and TRBJ2-1; maybe TRBD2 (5 bases). CDR1 and CDR2 from the germline V gene are MNHEY and SVGAGI. The CDR3 extends over 11 amino acids. The V and J ends lost 8 bases and 8 bases respectively, with 10 bases between them. The CDR3 sequence is CASGSHYEQFF. The CDR3 DNA reads TGTGCCAGCGGGAGTCACTATGAGCAGTTCTTC.

A single count supports this clone. This chain links TRBV19 with TRBJ2-7, with 7 bases identical to TRBD1. The J segment lost 7 bases and the V segment lost 6 bases, leaving 12 bases of the junction unmatched. Germline V gene sequence: CDR1 LNHDA, CDR2 SQIVND (reference sequence). This CDR3 spans 14 amino acids. CDR3 amino acids: CASSTYRGSREQYF. The CDR3, as DNA: TGTGCCAGTAGCACTTACAGGGGTTCTCGAGAGCAGTACTTC.

This chain links TRBV5-4 with TRBJ1-6; the D gene is possibly TRBD1 (6 bases). Trimming removed 6 bases at V and 4 bases at J, with 14 bases between. This CDR3 spans 15 amino acids. CDR1 SGHNT and CDR2 YYREEE come from the germline V gene (reference sequence). For the CDR3, the DNA is TGTGCCAGCACCTCAAGCGGACAGTATAATTCACCCCTCCACTTT. Translating it yields CASTSSGQYNSPLHF.

V gene TRBV5-8 combines with J gene TRBJ2-3; 9 positions match TRBD2. The CDR3 extends over 16 amino acids. The V and J ends lost 2 bases and 0 bases, in that order; junction bases with no gene match: 4. Germline V CDR1 and CDR2: SGHTS, YDEGEE. CDR3 in amino acids: CASSFSGGPSTDTQYF. CDR3 coding DNA: TGTGCCAGCAGCTTTAGCGGGGGACCCAGCACAGATACGCAGTATTTT.

The V gene is TRBV6-1, the J gene TRBJ2-5; TRBD1 aligns across 7 bases. V dropped 4 bases and J dropped 1; count of bases not matched to a gene: 3. The CDR3 sequence is 14 residues long. The germline V gene has CDR1 MNHNS and CDR2 SASEGT. As DNA, the CDR3 is TGTGCCAGCAGTGCCGGACAGGTCCAAGAGACCCAGTACTTC. Translated: CASSAGQVQETQYF.

The chain carries TRBV5-6 and TRBJ2-7, with D possibly being TRBD2 (6 bases). Germline CDR1 SGHDT, CDR2 YYEEEE. The CDR3 covers 14 residues. The V and J ends lost 0 bases and 3 bases respectively, with 10 bases between them. The CDR3, as DNA: TGTGCCAGCAGCTTGGTGGAGGGAATCTACGAGCAGTACTTC. Protein sequence: CASSLVEGIYEQYF.

The chain employs TRBV7-2 and TRBJ2-1; 8 bases agree with TRBD1. The junction had 9 bases not matched to a gene; V was cut back by 0 bases and J by 8 bases. This CDR3 spans 16 amino acids. Looked up from germline, CDR1 is SGHTA and CDR2 is FQGNSA. As DNA, the CDR3 is TGTGCCAGCAGCTTAGCCTACTTCCAGGGGGCCGATGAGCAGTTCTTC. It encodes CASSLAYFQGADEQFF.

The chain joins TRBV29-1 to TRBJ2-7, with 9 bases matching TRBD1. Germline trimming cut 6 bases from V and 7 bases from J; bases unmatched to any gene: 13. CDR1 and CDR2 (germline): SQVTM, ANQGSEA. CDR3 length equals 14 residues. The CDR3 region has the DNA TGCAGCGTCCGCGCCGGGACAGGGTCTGAGGAGCAGTACTTC. This codes for CSVRAGTGSEEQYF.

The sample holds a few counts of this clone. The CDR3 DNA is TGTGCCAGCAGGGCACAGGACCTAGGACACAATGAGCAGTTCTTC. Translated, it gives CASRAQDLGHNEQFF. The rearrangement joins TRBV27 to TRBJ2-1; a weak D match, TRBD1 (5 bases). The V gene's germline CDR1 is MNHEY and CDR2 SMNVEV (reference sequence). This CDR3 region has 15 residues. V was shortened by 6 bases and J by 5 bases, with 17 bases between the two germline ends.

Judged by abundance, this clone is medium-sized. This CDR3 reads CASSLEGPNTGELFF. For the CDR3, the DNA is TGTGCCAGCAGCTTAGAGGGACCCAACACCGGGGAGCTGTTTTTT. The chain joins TRBV7-2 to TRBJ2-2; D possibly matches TRBD1 or TRBD2 (5 bases each). This CDR3 has 15 residues. V was pared by 1 base and J by 2 bases, with 8 bases between. The germline V gene encodes CDR1 SGHTA and CDR2 FQGNSA.

V gene TRBV4-1 combines with J gene TRBJ2-3; 7 bases line up with TRBD2. Germline V gene lookup returns CDR1 MGHRA and CDR2 YSYEKL. Losses at the gene ends were 1 base for V and 3 bases for J; bases not matched to a gene: 10. CDR3 size: 17 residues. CDR3 bases: TGCGCCAGCAGCCAAGTCAGTCGCGGGGGTAGGACAGATACGCAGTATTTT. Its translation is CASSQVSRGGRTDTQYF.

The chain combines TRBV4-2 with TRBJ2-5; TRBD2 agrees at 10 bases. This CDR3 is 15 amino acids long. Germline assignment: CDR1 LGHNA and CDR2 YNFKEQ. V shed 0 bases, J shed 4 bases, and the junction held 2 bases outside the gene matches. The CDR3 region is CASSQDSSGRETQYF. As DNA, the CDR3 is TGTGCCAGCAGCCAAGACTCTAGCGGGAGAGAGACCCAGTACTTC.

This clone showed up just a few times. The sample contains more than one DNA sequence encoding this CDR3. The genes are TRBV14 and TRBJ2-5; unclear D gene. Deletions cut 1 base from V and 5 bases from J, with 2 bases between. In germline, CDR1 is SGHDN, CDR2 FVKESK. The CDR3 runs 11 residues. CDR3 in amino acids: CASSQAETQYF. CDR3 DNA sequence: TGTGCCAGCAGCCAAGCTGAGACCCAGTACTTC.

V and J are TRBV6-6 and TRBJ1-1; D is undetermined. Germline values: CDR1 MNHNY, CDR2 SVGAGI (reference sequence). V was trimmed by 2 bases and J by 2 bases, leaving 9 bases between them. This CDR3 comprises 14 residues. CDR3 amino acids: CASSYPGPNTEAFF. The CDR3 DNA is TGTGCCAGCAGTTACCCGGGCCCAAACACTGAAGCTTTCTTT.

This clone was seen more than once but under ten times. The chain joins TRBV30 to TRBJ2-7, with D perhaps TRBD2 (7 bases). The CDR3 runs to 13 residues. Trimming pared 5 bases from V and 6 bases from J, leaving 17 bases between. Per the germline V gene, CDR1 is GTSNPN and CDR2 is SVGIG (reference sequence). CDR3 bases: TGTGCCTGGGTGCGCCAGGGAGGGGGCGAGCAGTACTTC. This codes for CAWVRQGGGEQYF.

The rearrangement joins TRBV19 to TRBJ1-5, with D perhaps matching TRBD1 (5 bases). The germline V gene has CDR1 LNHDA and CDR2 SQIVND (reference sequence). Trimming left V 1 base short and J 7 bases short, with 14 bases between. This CDR3 has 15 residues. Here the CDR3 reads CASSIVGVEEQPQHF. In DNA form, the CDR3 reads TGTGCCAGTAGTATAGTGGGGGTGGAGGAACAGCCCCAGCATTTT.

The chain joins TRBV5-1 to TRBJ2-5; no definite D call. V gave up 1 base and J gave up 5 bases, with 15 bases separating them. Germline V gives CDR1 SGHRS, CDR2 YFSETQ. The CDR3 contains 15 residues. CDR3 in amino acids: CASSLYIAHRETQYF. In DNA, the CDR3 is TGCGCCAGCAGCTTGTATATCGCACATCGGGAGACCCAGTACTTC.

The genes are TRBV10-2 and TRBJ1-5; 8 bases agree with TRBD1. The CDR3 covers 13 residues. CDR1 and CDR2 from the germline V gene are WSHSY and SAAADI. J gave up 7 bases and V 5 bases, and 4 bases lay outside the gene matches. Here the CDR3 reads CASSPTGEQPQHF. The CDR3 DNA is TGCGCCAGCAGTCCGACAGGGGAGCAGCCCCAGCATTTT.

This clone is medium-sized. Within the sample, other DNA sequences also encode this same CDR3. This rearrangement joins TRBV6-5 to TRBJ2-7; the D call may be TRBD1 or TRBD2 (5 bases each). The V end was cut by 7 bases, the J end by 5 bases, with 18 bases between. This CDR3 has 14 amino acids. CDR1 and CDR2 (germline): MNHEY, SVGAGI. Here the CDR3 DNA reads TGTGCCAGCAAATCTTTTCTACGGGGCCACGAGCAGTACTTC. Encoded protein: CASKSFLRGHEQYF.

The V and J genes are TRBV28 and TRBJ1-1, with no clear D. CDR1 and CDR2 (germline): MDHEN, SYDVKM. V was pared by 6 bases and J by 1 base, with 18 bases between. This CDR3 comprises 16 residues. CDR3 bases: TGTGCCAGCAGCCGCGCCCGACTGCCGGAGAACACTGAAGCTTTCTTT. Protein sequence: CASSRARLPENTEAFF.

This chain connects TRBV4-3 to TRBJ1-2; a weak D match, TRBD1 (6 bases). V was trimmed by 4 bases and J by 2 bases, leaving 20 bases between them. The CDR3 runs 17 residues. CDR1 LGHNA and CDR2 YSLEER come from the germline V gene. In DNA form, the CDR3 reads TGCGCCAGCAGCCGACACCAACCCTCGGGGGCGAACTATGGCTACACCTTC. It specifies CASSRHQPSGANYGYTF.

The chain combines TRBV14 with TRBJ1-2; possible D gene TRBD1, 5 bases. The germline V gene has CDR1 SGHDN and CDR2 FVKESK. The CDR3 loop spans 15 amino acids. V was trimmed by 1 base and J by 4 bases, leaving 13 bases between them. For the CDR3, the DNA is TGTGCCAGCAGCCAAGCGGCGGCGACAGTCTATGGCTACACCTTC. Translated: CASSQAAATVYGYTF. Full variable domain (rest looked up from reference TRBV14 and TRBJ1-2): EAGVTQFPSHSVIEKGQTVTLRCDPISGHDNLYWYRRVMGKEIKFLLHFVKESKQDESGMPNNRFLAERTGGTYSTLKVQPAELEDSGVYFCASSQAAATVYGYTFGSGTRLTVV.